This T cell receptor (beta chain) was captured by sequencing in a study of blood T cell repertoires in COVID-19. As for the study in general: Samples taken during acute and convalescent COVID-19 were collected in the United States, Italy and Spain. T cells, B-cell-depleted T cells, or PBMCs provided the cDNA or gDNA that served as material.

Trimming pared 2 bases from V and 0 bases from J, leaving 12 bases between. The CDR3 consists of 16 residues. In germline, CDR1 is MNHEY, CDR2 SVGEGT. In this sample, this clone turned up a few times. Per the authors' pipeline: Amplified reference gene primers provided the basis for estimating nucleated cell counts. The method was immunoSEQ multiplex PCR; TCRdb's version includes in-frame clones alone and lacks a portion of them. Clone size and V and J calls were adopted from that table, with D and trimming inferred from the DNA. The sample lists around 120,000 clones, around four fifths occurring once.

The chain recombines TRBV6-2 or TRBV6-3 with TRBJ2-3; the D gene is possibly TRBD2 (5 bases). The sequence derives from a man aged 35 to 55 with active or convalescent COVID-19. Sequenced material: peripheral blood. CDR3 in DNA: TGTGCCAGCAGTTACCCGGGAATCCGTAGCACAGATACGCAGTATTTT. It codes for CASSYPGIRSTDTQYF.